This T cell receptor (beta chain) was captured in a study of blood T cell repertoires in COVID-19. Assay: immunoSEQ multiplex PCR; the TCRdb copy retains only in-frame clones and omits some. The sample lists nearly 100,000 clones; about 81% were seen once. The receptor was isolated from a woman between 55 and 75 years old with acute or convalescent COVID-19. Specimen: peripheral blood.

The CDR3 region has the DNA TGTGCCAGCAGCCACGCGACCGGGACAGCCTACGAGCAGTACTTC. Translating it yields CASSHATGTAYEQYF. The gene calls are TRBV9 and TRBJ2-7; 7 bases are shared with TRBD1. The CDR3 loop spans 15 amino acids. Germline V gives CDR1 SGDLS, CDR2 YYNGEE. Trimming cost V 4 bases and J 2 bases; bases outside gene matches: 9.